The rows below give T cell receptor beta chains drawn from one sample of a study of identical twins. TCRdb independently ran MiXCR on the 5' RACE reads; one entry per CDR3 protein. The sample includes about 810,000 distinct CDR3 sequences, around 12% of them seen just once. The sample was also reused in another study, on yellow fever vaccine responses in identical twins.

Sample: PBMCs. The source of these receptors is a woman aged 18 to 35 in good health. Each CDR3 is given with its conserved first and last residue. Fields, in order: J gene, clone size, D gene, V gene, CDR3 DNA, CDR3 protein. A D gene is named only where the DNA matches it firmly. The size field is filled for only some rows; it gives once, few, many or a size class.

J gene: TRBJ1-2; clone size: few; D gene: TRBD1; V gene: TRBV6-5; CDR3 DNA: TGTGCCAGCAGTTACGGTGATTCCAGGGGGAACTATGGCTACACCTTC; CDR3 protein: CASSYGDSRGNYGYTF
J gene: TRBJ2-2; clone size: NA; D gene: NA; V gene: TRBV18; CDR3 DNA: TGTGCCAGCTCACCACAGGACATCGCGAACACCGGGGAGCTGTTTTTT; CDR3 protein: CASSPQDIANTGELFF
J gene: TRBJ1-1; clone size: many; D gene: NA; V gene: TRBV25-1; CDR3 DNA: TGTGCCAGCAGTGAAGAAGGGGGCACTGAAGCTTTCTTT; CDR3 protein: CASSEEGGTEAFF
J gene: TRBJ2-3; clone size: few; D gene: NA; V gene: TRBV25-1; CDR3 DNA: TGTGCCAGCAGTTCTGTATTGGGGGCCACAGATACGCAGTATTTT; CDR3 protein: CASSSVLGATDTQYF
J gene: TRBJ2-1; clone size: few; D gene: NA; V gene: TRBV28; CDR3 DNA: TGTGCCAGCACCCCGACATTTTTGGATGAGCAGTTCTTC; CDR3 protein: CASTPTFLDEQFF
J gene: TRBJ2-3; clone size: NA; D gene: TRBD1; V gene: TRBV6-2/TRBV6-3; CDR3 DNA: TGTGCCAGCAGTTACCACCGGACAGGGGGGGCAGATACGCAGTATTTT; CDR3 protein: CASSYHRTGGADTQYF
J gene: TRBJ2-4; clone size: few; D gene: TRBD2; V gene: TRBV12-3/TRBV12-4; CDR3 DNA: TGTGCCAGCACTAAAGGGGCTCGGGAGGGGGCCAAAAACATTCAGTACTTC; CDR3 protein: CASTKGAREGAKNIQYF
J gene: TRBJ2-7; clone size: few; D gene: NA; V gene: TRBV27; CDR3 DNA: TGTGCCAGCAGTTTAACCCGACAGTGGGGCTACGAGCAGTACTTC; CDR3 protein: CASSLTRQWGYEQYF
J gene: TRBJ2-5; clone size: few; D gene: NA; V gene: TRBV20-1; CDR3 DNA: TGCAGTGCTAGCGCGGGGAAAGAGACCCAGTACTTC; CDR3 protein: CSASAGKETQYF
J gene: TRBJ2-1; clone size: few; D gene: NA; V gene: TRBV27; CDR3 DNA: TGTGCCAGCAGTTTATTTGGTGGGAACTACAATGAGCAGTTCTTC; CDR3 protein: CASSLFGGNYNEQFF
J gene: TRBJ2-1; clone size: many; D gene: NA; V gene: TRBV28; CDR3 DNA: TGTGCCAGCAGTTCCAGCGGGGGACAGGTGAAGGGTGAGCAGTTCTTC; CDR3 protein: CASSSSGGQVKGEQFF
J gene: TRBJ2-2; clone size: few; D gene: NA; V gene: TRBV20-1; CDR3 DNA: TGCAGTGCTAGATCTCGGACTAAGTGGAACACCGGGGAGCTGTTTTTT; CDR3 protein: CSARSRTKWNTGELFF
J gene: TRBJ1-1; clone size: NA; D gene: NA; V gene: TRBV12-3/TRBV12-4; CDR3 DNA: TGTGCCAGCAGCCTCGACAGAGGGGGATGGAAAGCTTTCTTT; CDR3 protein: CASSLDRGGWKAFF
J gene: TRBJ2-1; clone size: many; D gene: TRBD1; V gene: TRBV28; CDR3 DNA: TGTGCCAGCAGTTCCCCAGTGAGCGACAGGGGAAGGAATGAGCAGTTCTTC; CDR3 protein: CASSSPVSDRGRNEQFF
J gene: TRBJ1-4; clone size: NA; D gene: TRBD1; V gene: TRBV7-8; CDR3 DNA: TGTGCCAGCACAGACAGGGGGAACGGCGCAGGAAAACTGTTTTTT; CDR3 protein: CASTDRGNGAGKLFF
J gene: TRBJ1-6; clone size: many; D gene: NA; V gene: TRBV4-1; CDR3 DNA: TGCGCCAGCAGCCAACCATTGGGGGGCTCTGATTCACCCCTCCACTTT; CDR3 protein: CASSQPLGGSDSPLHF
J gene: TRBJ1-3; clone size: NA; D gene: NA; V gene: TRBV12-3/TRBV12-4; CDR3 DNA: TGTGCCAGCAGTTGGTGGTATCCTGGAAACACCATATATTTT; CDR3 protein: CASSWWYPGNTIYF
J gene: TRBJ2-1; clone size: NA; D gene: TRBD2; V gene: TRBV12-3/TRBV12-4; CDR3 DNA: TGTGCCAGCAGTTTAGGGGGACTAGCCGCCCTGCCCAATGAGCAGTTCTTC; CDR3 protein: CASSLGGLAALPNEQFF
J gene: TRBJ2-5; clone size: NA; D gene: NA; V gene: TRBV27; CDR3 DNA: TGTGCCAGCAGTGCAACCTCAGGGAATCCGACGACCCAGTACTTC; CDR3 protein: CASSATSGNPTTQYF
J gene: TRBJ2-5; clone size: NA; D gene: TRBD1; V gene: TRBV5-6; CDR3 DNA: TGTGCCAGCAGCCAGGACAGGGGGCCCGAGACCCAGTACTTC; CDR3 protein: CASSQDRGPETQYF
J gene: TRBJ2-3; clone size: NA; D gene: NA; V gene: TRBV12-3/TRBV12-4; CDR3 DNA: TGTGCCAGCAGCCCTGTGAGCGGTTGGACAGATACGCAGTATTTT; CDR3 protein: CASSPVSGWTDTQYF
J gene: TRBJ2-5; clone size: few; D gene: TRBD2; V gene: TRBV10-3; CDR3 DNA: TGTGCCATCAGCCCGGGGGGACCCATTCGGGAGACCCAGTACTTC; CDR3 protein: CAISPGGPIRETQYF
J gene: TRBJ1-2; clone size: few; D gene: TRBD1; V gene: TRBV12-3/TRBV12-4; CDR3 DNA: TGTGCCAGCAGTTGGACAGGGGGGAACTATGGCTACACCTTC; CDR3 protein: CASSWTGGNYGYTF
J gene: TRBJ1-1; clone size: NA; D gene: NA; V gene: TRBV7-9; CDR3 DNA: TGTGCCAGCAGCTTAGCGCAGGGACGGAACACTGAAGCTTTCTTT; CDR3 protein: CASSLAQGRNTEAFF
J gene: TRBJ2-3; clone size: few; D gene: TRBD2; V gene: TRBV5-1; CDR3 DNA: TGCGCCAGCAGCTTGCGAGGGACAGCGGGGGGCCGCACAGATACGCAGTATTTT; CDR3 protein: CASSLRGTAGGRTDTQYF
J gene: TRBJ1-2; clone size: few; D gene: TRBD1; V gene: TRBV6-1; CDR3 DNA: TGTGCCAGCAGCACCTCCCCCGGGACAGGGGTCCATGGCTACACCTTC; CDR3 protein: CASSTSPGTGVHGYTF
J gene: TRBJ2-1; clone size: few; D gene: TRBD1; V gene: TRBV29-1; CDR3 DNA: TGCAGCGTCCTTCGGGACAGACTATACAATGAGCAGTTCTTC; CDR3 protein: CSVLRDRLYNEQFF
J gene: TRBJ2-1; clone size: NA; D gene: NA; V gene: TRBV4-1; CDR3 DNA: TGCGCCAGCAGCCAAGGTCGGGCGCGAGGAGTTCATGAGCAGTTCTTC; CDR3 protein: CASSQGRARGVHEQFF
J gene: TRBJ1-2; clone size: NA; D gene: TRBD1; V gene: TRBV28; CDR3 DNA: TGTGCCAGCAGGCGTCCGGGACAGCAAGGGCCTAACTATGGCTACACCTTC; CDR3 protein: CASRRPGQQGPNYGYTF
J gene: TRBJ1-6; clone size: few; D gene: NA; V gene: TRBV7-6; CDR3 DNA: TGTGCCAGCAGCACTGTTAGAAATTCACCCCTCCACTTT; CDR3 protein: CASSTVRNSPLHF
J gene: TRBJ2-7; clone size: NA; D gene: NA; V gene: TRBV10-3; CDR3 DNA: TGTGCCATCAGTGAGTCTGTGAGTCCGCACTACTTC; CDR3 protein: CAISESVSPHYF
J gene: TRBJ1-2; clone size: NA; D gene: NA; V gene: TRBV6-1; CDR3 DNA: TGTGCCAGCAGTGTCTCCACGACAGTCTATGGCTACACCTTC; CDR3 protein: CASSVSTTVYGYTF
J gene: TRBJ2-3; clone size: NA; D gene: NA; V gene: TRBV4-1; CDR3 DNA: TGCGCCAGCAGACCCGAGGCCCAAGCACCAGATACGCAGTATTTT; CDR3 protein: CASRPEAQAPDTQYF
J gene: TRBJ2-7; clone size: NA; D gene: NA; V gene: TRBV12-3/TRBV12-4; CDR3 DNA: TGTGCCAGCAGTTTAGCGCTTGACAGGAAGTACGAGCAGTACTTC; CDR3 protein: CASSLALDRKYEQYF
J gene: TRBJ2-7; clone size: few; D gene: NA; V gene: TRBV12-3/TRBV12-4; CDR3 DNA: TGTGCCAGCAGTTTATCGTCTGGGAGCTCCTACGAGCAGTACTTC; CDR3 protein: CASSLSSGSSYEQYF
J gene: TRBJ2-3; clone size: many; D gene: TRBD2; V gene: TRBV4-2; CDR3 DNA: TGTGCCAGCAGCCAATTAATCCTAGCGGGGGGCTCCGGCGTCACAGATACGCAGTATTTT; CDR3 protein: CASSQLILAGGSGVTDTQYF
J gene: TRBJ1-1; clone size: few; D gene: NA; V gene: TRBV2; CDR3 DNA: TGTGCCAGCAGCGCGAATCAGTACTTT; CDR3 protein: CASSANQYF
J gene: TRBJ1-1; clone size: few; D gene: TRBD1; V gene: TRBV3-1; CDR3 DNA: TGTGCCAGCAGCCAAGAAGACAGGGAGAGCACTGAAGCTTTCTTT; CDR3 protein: CASSQEDRESTEAFF
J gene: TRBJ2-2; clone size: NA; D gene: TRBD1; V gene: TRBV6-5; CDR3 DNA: TGTGCCAGCAGTAACGACAGGGGACCCACCGGGGAGCTGTTTTTT; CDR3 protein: CASSNDRGPTGELFF
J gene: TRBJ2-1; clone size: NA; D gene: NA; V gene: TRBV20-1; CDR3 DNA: TGCAGTGCCCACTCGGGGGCGGGGAGGAATGAGCAGTTCTTC; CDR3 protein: CSAHSGAGRNEQFF
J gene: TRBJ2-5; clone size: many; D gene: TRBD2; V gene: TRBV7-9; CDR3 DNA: TGTGCCAGCTCACCGGGAGCGGGAGTTCAAGAGACCCAGTACTTC; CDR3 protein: CASSPGAGVQETQYF
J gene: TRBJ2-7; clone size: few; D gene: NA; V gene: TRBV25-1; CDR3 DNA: TGTGCCAGCAGTGAAGGGACTTTCCGCCGAACCTACGAGCAGTACTTC; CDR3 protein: CASSEGTFRRTYEQYF
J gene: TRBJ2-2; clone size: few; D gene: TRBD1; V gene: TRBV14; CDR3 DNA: TGTGCCAGCAGCCAAGGACCCGGACAGGGAAGGTCCGGGGAGCTGTTTTTT; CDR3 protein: CASSQGPGQGRSGELFF
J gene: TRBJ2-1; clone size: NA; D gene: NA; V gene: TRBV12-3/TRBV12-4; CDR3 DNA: TGTGCCAGCAGTTTAAGGTTTCGTTTGTACAATGAGCAGTTCTTC; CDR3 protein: CASSLRFRLYNEQFF
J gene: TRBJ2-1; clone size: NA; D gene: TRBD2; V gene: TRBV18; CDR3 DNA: TGTGCCAGCTCACCGACCACGTCCGGGACTAGCGGGATGCACGAGCAGTTCTTC; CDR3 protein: CASSPTTSGTSGMHEQFF
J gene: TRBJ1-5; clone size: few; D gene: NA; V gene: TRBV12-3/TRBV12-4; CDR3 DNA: TGTGCCAGCAGTTTTGGCTTTGTGCAGCCCCAGCATTTT; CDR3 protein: CASSFGFVQPQHF
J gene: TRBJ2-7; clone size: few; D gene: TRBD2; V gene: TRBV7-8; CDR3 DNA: TGTGCCAGCAGCTTCACTAGCGGGAGTTTCCACGAGCAGTACTTC; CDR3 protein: CASSFTSGSFHEQYF
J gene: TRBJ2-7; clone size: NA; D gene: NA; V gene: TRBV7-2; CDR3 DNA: TGTGCCAGCAGCTTACTCGTGCGGGAGCAGTACTTC; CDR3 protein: CASSLLVREQYF
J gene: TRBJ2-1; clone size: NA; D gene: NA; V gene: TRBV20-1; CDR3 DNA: TGCAGTGCTAGCGAGGCCCTTTCGGCGGGCTCCTACAATGAGCAGTTCTTC; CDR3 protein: CSASEALSAGSYNEQFF
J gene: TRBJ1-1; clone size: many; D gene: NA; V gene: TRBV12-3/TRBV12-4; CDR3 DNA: TGTGCCAGCAGTTTAGCGAGTAGAGGGCTCGGCTTGCAAGCTTTCTTT; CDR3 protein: CASSLASRGLGLQAFF
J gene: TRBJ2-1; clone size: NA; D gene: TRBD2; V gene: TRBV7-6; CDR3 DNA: TGTGCCAGCAGCCTACAACTACTGGCGGGAGGGCCGTATGAGCAGTTCTTC; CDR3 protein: CASSLQLLAGGPYEQFF
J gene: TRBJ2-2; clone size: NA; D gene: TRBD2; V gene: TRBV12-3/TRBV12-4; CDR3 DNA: TGTGCCAGCAGGATAGCGGGAGCGGAAACCGGGGAGCTGTTTTTT; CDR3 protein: CASRIAGAETGELFF
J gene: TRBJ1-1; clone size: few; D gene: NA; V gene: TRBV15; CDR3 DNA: TGTGCCACCAGCAGTGGACAGTTTGGCCACACTGAAGCTTTCTTT; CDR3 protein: CATSSGQFGHTEAFF
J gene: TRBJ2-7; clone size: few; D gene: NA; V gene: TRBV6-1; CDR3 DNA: TGTGCCAGCAGCACCCCTCAGCCGGGCTTGATGACCTACGAGCAGTACTTC; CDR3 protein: CASSTPQPGLMTYEQYF